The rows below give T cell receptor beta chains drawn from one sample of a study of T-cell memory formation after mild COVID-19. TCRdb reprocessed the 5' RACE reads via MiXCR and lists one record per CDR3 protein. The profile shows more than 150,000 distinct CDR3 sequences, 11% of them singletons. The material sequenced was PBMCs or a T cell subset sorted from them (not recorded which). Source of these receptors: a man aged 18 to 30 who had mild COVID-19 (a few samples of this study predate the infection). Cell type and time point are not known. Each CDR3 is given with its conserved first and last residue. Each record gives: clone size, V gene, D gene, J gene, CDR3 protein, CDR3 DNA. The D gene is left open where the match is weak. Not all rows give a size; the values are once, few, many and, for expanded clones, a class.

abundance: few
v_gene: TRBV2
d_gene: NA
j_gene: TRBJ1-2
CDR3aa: CASSEILPEVGYTF
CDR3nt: TGTGCCAGCAGTGAGATTCTCCCTGAGGTCGGCTACACCTTC

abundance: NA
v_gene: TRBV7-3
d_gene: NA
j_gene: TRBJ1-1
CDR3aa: CASSLIQGTEAFF
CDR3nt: TGTGCCAGCAGCTTAATCCAGGGCACTGAAGCTTTCTTT

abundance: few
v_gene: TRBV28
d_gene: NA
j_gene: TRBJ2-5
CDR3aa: CASRSTAQETQYF
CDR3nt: TGTGCCAGTCGGTCTACAGCGCAAGAGACCCAGTACTTC

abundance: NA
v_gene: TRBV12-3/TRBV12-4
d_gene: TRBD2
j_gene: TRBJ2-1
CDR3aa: CASSLAWGSGGRIVYEQFF
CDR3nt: TGTGCCAGCAGTTTGGCCTGGGGAAGCGGGGGGCGTATCGTCTATGAGCAGTTCTTC

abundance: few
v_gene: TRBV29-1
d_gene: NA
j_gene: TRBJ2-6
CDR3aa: CSVEDVSGANVLTF
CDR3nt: TGCAGCGTTGAAGATGTCTCTGGGGCCAACGTCCTGACTTTC

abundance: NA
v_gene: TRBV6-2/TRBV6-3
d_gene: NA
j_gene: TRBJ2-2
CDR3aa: CASRLHRAPNTGELFF
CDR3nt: TGTGCCAGCAGACTACACAGGGCTCCGAACACCGGGGAGCTGTTTTTT

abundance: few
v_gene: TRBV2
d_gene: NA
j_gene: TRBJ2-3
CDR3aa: CASNGGIDTQYF
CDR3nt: TGTGCCAGCAACGGGGGAATAGATACGCAGTATTTT

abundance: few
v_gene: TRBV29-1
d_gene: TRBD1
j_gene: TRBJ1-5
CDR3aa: CSVQSQGDQPQHF
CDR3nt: TGCAGCGTCCAGAGTCAGGGGGATCAGCCCCAGCATTTT

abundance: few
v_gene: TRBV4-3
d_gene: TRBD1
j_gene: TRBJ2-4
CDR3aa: CASSQERLQGVNIQYF
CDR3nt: TGCGCCAGCAGCCAAGAACGTCTACAGGGGGTCAACATTCAGTACTTC

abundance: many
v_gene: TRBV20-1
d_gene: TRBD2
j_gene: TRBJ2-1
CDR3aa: CSARDERETYNEQFF
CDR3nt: TGCAGTGCTAGAGATGAGCGGGAGACCTACAATGAGCAGTTCTTC

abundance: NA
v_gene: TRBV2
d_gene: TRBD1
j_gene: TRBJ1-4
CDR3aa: CASSGGQTATNEKLFF
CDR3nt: TGTGCCAGCAGTGGGGGACAGACTGCAACTAATGAAAAACTGTTTTTT

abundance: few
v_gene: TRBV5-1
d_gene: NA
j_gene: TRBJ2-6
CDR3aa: CASSLGLDSGANVLTF
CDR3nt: TGCGCCAGCAGCTTGGGACTCGACTCTGGGGCCAACGTCCTGACTTTC

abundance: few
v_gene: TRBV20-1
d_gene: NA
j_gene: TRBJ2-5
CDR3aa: CSAEEDTQYF
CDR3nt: TGCAGTGCCGAAGAGGACACCCAGTACTTC

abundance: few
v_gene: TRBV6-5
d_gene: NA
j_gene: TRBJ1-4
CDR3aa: CASSRRPVDEKLFF
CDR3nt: TGTGCCAGCAGCCGCCGCCCGGTCGATGAAAAACTGTTTTTT

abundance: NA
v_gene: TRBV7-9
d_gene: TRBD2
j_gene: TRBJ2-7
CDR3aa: CASSLIGAGISYEQYF
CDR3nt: TGTGCCAGCAGCTTAATAGGAGCGGGGATCTCCTACGAGCAGTACTTC

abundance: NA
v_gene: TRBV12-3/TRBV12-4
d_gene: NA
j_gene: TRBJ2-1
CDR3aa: CASSLADPHEQFF
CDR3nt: TGTGCCAGCAGTTTAGCGGACCCCCATGAGCAGTTCTTC

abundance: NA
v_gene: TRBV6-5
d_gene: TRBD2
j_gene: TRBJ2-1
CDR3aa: CASRPGGPPTNEQFF
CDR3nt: TGTGCCAGCCGTCCGGGAGGGCCGCCTACCAATGAGCAGTTCTTC

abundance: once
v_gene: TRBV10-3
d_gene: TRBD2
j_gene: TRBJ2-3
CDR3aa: CAIGASGGDTQYF
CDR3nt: TGTGCCATCGGAGCTAGCGGGGGGGATACGCAGTATTTT

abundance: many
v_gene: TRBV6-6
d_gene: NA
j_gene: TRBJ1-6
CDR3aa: CASSWGRANSPLHF
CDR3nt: TGTGCCAGCAGTTGGGGAAGGGCTAATTCACCCCTCCACTTT

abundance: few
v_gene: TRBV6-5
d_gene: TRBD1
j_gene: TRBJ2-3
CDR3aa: CASRTGADTQYF
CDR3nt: TGTGCCAGCAGGACAGGGGCAGATACGCAGTATTTT

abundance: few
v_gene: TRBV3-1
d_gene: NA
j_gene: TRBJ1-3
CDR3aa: CASSPRDFGNTIYF
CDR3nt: TGTGCCAGCAGCCCGAGGGACTTTGGAAACACCATATATTTT

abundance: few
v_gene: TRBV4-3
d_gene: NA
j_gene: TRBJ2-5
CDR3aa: CASSQDTRVWTQYF
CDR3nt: TGCGCCAGCAGCCAAGATACTCGGGTATGGACCCAGTACTTC

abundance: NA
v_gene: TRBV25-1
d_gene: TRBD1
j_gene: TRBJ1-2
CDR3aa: CASREDRGHHGYTF
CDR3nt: TGTGCCAGCAGGGAGGACAGGGGCCACCATGGCTACACCTTC

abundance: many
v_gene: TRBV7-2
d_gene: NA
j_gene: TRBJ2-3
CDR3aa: CASSSTGGDTQYF
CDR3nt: TGTGCCAGCAGCTCCACCGGGGGAGATACGCAGTATTTT

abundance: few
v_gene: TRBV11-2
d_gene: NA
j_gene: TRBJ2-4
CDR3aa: CASSTLLAKNIQYF
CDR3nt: TGTGCCAGCAGCACTTTACTAGCCAAAAACATTCAGTACTTC

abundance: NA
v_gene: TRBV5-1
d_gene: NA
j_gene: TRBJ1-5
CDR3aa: CASSLGINQPQHF
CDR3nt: TGCGCCAGCAGCTTGGGTATCAATCAGCCCCAGCATTTT

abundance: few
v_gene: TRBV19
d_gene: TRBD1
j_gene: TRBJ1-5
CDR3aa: CASSIHRGVQPQHF
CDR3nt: TGTGCCAGTAGTATTCACAGGGGAGTTCAGCCCCAGCATTTT

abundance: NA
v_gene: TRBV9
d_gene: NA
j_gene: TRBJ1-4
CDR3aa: CASSVRDGLGEKLFF
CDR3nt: TGTGCCAGCAGCGTTCGGGACGGCCTCGGAGAAAAACTGTTTTTT

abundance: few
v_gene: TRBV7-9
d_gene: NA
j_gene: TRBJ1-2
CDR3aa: CAGSQEGFYTF
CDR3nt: TGTGCCGGCAGCCAAGAAGGTTTCTACACCTTC

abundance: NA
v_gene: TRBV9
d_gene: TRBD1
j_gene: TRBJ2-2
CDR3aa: CASSARTGNTGELFF
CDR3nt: TGTGCCAGCAGCGCACGGACAGGAAACACCGGGGAGCTGTTTTTT

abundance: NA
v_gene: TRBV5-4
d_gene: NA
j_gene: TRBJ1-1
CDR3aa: CASRAGVMDEDTEAFF
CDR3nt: TGTGCCAGCAGGGCAGGGGTAATGGACGAGGACACTGAAGCTTTCTTT

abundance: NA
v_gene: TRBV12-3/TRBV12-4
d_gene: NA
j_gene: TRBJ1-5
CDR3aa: CASSLLFDQPQHF
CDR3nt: TGTGCCAGCAGTTTGTTATTCGATCAGCCCCAGCATTTT

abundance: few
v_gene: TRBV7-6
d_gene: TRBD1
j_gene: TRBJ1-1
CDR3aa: CASSADRGWTEAFF
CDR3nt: TGTGCCAGCAGCGCTGACAGGGGTTGGACTGAAGCTTTCTTT

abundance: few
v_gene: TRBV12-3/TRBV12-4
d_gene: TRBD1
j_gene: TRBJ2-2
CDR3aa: CASSGPGTENTGELFF
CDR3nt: TGTGCCAGCAGTGGCCCCGGGACAGAAAACACCGGGGAGCTGTTTTTT

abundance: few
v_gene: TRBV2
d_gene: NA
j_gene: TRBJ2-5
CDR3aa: CASKSTWVETQYF
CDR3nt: TGTGCCAGCAAATCTACCTGGGTCGAGACCCAGTACTTC

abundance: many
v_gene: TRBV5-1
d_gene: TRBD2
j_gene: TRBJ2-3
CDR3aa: CASSASGGADTQYF
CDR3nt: TGCGCCAGCAGCGCTAGCGGGGGGGCAGATACGCAGTATTTT

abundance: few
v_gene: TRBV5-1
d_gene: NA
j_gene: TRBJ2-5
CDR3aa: CASSNWAPRETQYF
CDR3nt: TGCGCCAGCAGCAACTGGGCCCCGAGAGAGACCCAGTACTTC

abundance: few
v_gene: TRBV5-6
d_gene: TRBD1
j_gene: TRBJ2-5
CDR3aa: CASSLWAGTGTETQYF
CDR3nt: TGTGCCAGCAGCTTGTGGGCCGGGACAGGGACAGAGACCCAGTACTTC

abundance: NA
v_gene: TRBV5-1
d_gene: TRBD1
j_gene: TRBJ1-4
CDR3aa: CASSLGTGFTNEKLFF
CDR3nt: TGCGCCAGCAGCCTAGGGACAGGGTTTACTAATGAAAAACTGTTTTTT

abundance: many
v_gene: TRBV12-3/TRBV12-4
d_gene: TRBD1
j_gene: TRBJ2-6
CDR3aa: CASRQGTAGANVLTF
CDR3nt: TGTGCCAGCAGGCAAGGGACAGCTGGGGCCAACGTCCTGACTTTC